Presented here are 18 T cell receptor beta chains from one specimen sequenced in a study of T cells in Graves' hyperthyroidism and ophthalmopathy. RNA transcripts yielded amplified TCR beta CDR3 regions. First-round RT-PCR targeting the TCR CDR3 was performed with the HTBI primer set. TCRdb re-called the multiplex PCR reads with MiXCR, one entry per CDR3 protein. The data hold 500,000 to 550,000 distinct CDR3 sequences, with just under 20% observed a single time. The material sequenced was blood. The receptors here all came from a middle-aged man with Graves' ophthalmopathy.

This clonotype has just a few counts. This chain uses TRBV7-6 with TRBJ2-6; tentatively, D is TRBD1 (6 bases). Germline V gene lookup returns CDR1 SGHVS and CDR2 FNYEAQ. Trimming cost V 5 bases and J 4 bases, with 15 bases left between them. The CDR3 is made up of 16 amino acids. The CDR3 DNA follows: TGTGCCAGCAGCCATGGGCAGGGGCCCGGGGCCAACGTCCTGACTTTC. This gives the protein CASSHGQGPGANVLTF.

This clonotype has more than one count but fewer than ten. The V call is TRBV19, the J call TRBJ2-1; D uncertain. Germline V lookup: CDR1 LNHDA, CDR2 SQIVND (reference sequence). V was clipped by 4 bases and J by 0 bases, with 10 bases between them. This CDR3 is built from 15 residues. This CDR3 is CASSTVPRSYNEQFF. The CDR3 DNA sequence: TGTGCCAGTAGTACCGTACCACGCTCCTACAATGAGCAGTTCTTC. The full variable domain, with the rest looked up from reference TRBV19 and TRBJ2-1, is DGGITQSPKYLFRKEGQNVTLSCEQNLNHDAMYWYRQDPGQGLRLIYYSQIVNDFQKGDIAEGYSVSREKKESFPLTVTSAQKNPTAFYLCASSTVPRSYNEQFFGPGTRLTVL.

In its sample, this clonotype was seen many times. This chain links TRBV12-3 or TRBV12-4 with TRBJ2-1; maybe TRBD1 (6 bases). The length of the CDR3 is 15 residues. V was clipped by 6 bases and J by 4 bases, with 16 bases between them. CDR3 amino acids: CASRNSGTFYNEQFF. DNA for the CDR3: TGTGCCAGCAGAAATTCTGGGACATTTTACAATGAGCAGTTCTTC.

For this clonotype: The CDR3 does not close with the conserved phenylalanine or tryptophan, likely indicating a read error. The CDR3 here is CASSRDQRNTEAFS. CDR3 coding DNA: TGTGCCAGCAGCCGGGATCAGAGGAACACTGAAGCTTTCTCT. This chain joins TRBV4-2 and TRBJ1-1, with D unresolved. The V gene lost 4 bases and the J gene lost 1 base, with 10 bases spanning the gap. The germline gives CDR1 LGHNA, CDR2 YNFKEQ. This CDR3 comprises 14 residues.

The sample holds a few counts of this clonotype. The rearrangement uses TRBV15 and TRBJ2-7; 10 nucleotides align to TRBD2. The CDR3 is made up of 16 amino acids. Trimming at V came to 0 bases and at J to 3 bases, leaving 5 bases not matched to a gene. CDR1 and CDR2 (germline): LNHNV, YYDKDF (reference sequence). CDR3 protein: CATSRDDRTSGYEQYF. CDR3 sequence (DNA): TGTGCCACCAGCAGAGATGATAGGACTAGCGGCTACGAGCAGTACTTC.

This clonotype has a handful of counts. The V gene is TRBV2, the J gene TRBJ1-3; 7 nucleotides match TRBD1. The CDR3 covers 15 residues. Germline loops: CDR1 SNHLY, CDR2 FYNNEI. Unmatched junction bases numbered 6, after V lost 7 bases and J lost 0 bases. CDR3 residues: CASMTGPLSGNTIYF. The DNA of the CDR3 is TGTGCCAGCATGACAGGGCCCCTCTCTGGAAACACCATATATTTT.

V usage is TRBV9 and J usage is TRBJ2-2; D call uncertain. V shed 0 bases and J shed 2 bases, with 8 bases lying between them. Germline CDR1 SGDLS, CDR2 YYNGEE. The CDR3 length is 15 residues. The CDR3 region has the DNA TGTGCCAGCAGCGTAGAACCACTTAACACCGGGGAGCTGTTTTTT. Its protein is CASSVEPLNTGELFF.

This clonotype was detected many times. The chain is built from TRBV18 and TRBJ1-5, with 10 bases identical to TRBD1. CDR3 size: 15 residues. The germline CDR1 and CDR2 sequences are KGHSH and LQKENI. V was clipped by 3 bases and J by 4 bases; unmatched bases: 3. The CDR3 sequence: CASSPQGQGNQPQHF. Here the CDR3 DNA reads TGTGCCAGCTCACCCCAGGGACAGGGGAATCAGCCCCAGCATTTT.

The rearrangement joins TRBV5-4 to TRBJ2-1; maybe TRBD2 (6 bases). Germline CDR1 and CDR2: SGHNT and YYREEE (reference sequence). The V end was cut by 3 bases, the J end by 9 bases, with 19 bases between. The CDR3 spans 15 residues. CDR3 amino acids: CASSYRELGGREQFF. The CDR3, as DNA: TGTGCCAGCAGCTACCGGGAGCTCGGGGGTCGTGAGCAGTTCTTC.

The table lists this clonotype with many counts. This chain connects TRBV27 to TRBJ2-1; perhaps TRBD2 as D (5 bases). V was pared by 2 bases and J by 5 bases, with 7 bases between. The CDR3 has 13 residues. Germline assignment: CDR1 MNHEY and CDR2 SMNVEV (reference sequence). CDR3 residues: CASSLKLDNEQFF. CDR3 in DNA: TGTGCCAGCAGTTTAAAACTAGACAATGAGCAGTTCTTC.

This clonotype was counted at least ten times. The chain couples TRBV5-5 to TRBJ1-5; the D is unclear. Trimming took off 0 bases at V and 1 base at J, with 8 bases between the two ends. The CDR3 extends over 15 amino acids. Germline loops: CDR1 SGHKS, CDR2 YYEKEE (reference sequence). The CDR3 loop reads CASSLGAGSNQPQHF. CDR3 coding DNA: TGTGCCAGCAGCTTGGGGGCGGGAAGCAATCAGCCCCAGCATTTT.

This clonotype was detected only a few times. The rearrangement uses TRBV6-9 and TRBJ2-7, with no clear D. Germline V gives CDR1 MNHGY, CDR2 SVAAGI. This CDR3 contains 12 residues. V was pared by 4 bases and J by 4 bases, with 8 bases between. The DNA for the CDR3 is TGTGCCAGCAGTTCGACAACTTACGAGCAGTACTTC. This translates into CASSSTTYEQYF.

This clonotype appeared a few times. V usage is TRBV11-2 and J usage is TRBJ1-1; 9 bases are shared with TRBD1. Germline V CDR1 and CDR2: SGHAT, FQNNGV. Trimming cost V 1 base and J 11 bases; bases outside gene matches: 8. The CDR3 contains 14 residues. The CDR3 protein is CASSLGNRQGVAFF. CDR3 DNA: TGTGCCAGCAGCTTAGGAAACCGACAGGGGGTGGCTTTCTTT.

This clonotype was recorded at least ten times. The CDR3 loop reads CASSNRTAHTEAFF. Written as DNA, the CDR3 is TGCGCCAGCAGCAACCGGACAGCCCATACTGAAGCTTTCTTT. V gene TRBV5-1 combines with J gene TRBJ1-1, with D possibly matching TRBD1 (6 bases). The CDR3 is 14 residues long. V was pared by 4 bases and J by 5 bases, with 15 bases between. Germline CDR1 reads SGHRS; CDR2 reads YFSETQ.

The CDR3 region is CASSRITGGNSPLHF. The CDR3 coding sequence is TGTGCCAGCAGCAGAATAACAGGAGGCAATTCACCCCTCCACTTT. The genes are TRBV3-1 and TRBJ1-6, with TRBD1 as a possible D gene (5 bases). The V gene's germline CDR1 is LGHDT and CDR2 YNNKEL (reference sequence). V was clipped by 5 bases and J by 7 bases, with 15 bases between them. The CDR3 spans 15 residues.

Comments on this clonotype: A much larger clone differs by one base, so this may be a read error. This chain joins TRBV9 and TRBJ1-2; 9 positions match TRBD1. Germline CDR1 reads SGDLS; CDR2 reads YYNGEE. CDR3 size: 13 residues. V was pared by 2 bases and J by 4 bases, with 0 bases of the junction left unmatched. CDR3 sequence reads: CASSVGQGYGYTF. The CDR3 DNA sequence: TGTGCCAGCAGCGTGGGACAGGGCTATGGCTACACCTTC.

This clonotype was counted at least ten times. The chain employs TRBV28 and TRBJ2-5; perhaps TRBD1 as D (5 bases). This CDR3 is 13 amino acids long. V shed 2 bases and J shed 5 bases, with 9 bases lying between them. Germline loops: CDR1 MDHEN, CDR2 SYDVKM. For the CDR3, the DNA is TGTGCCAGCAGTTTAGTCCAGGGTGAGACCCAGTACTTC. Its protein is CASSLVQGETQYF.

The chain employs TRBV2 and TRBJ2-1; D remains ambiguous. The CDR3 loop spans 12 amino acids. The V gene's germline CDR1 is SNHLY and CDR2 FYNNEI. Trimming cost V 1 base and J 12 bases, with 10 bases left between them. The CDR3, as DNA: TGTGCCAGCAGTGAAGTTGGGGTGGGGCAGTTCTTC. Amino acid sequence: CASSEVGVGQFF.